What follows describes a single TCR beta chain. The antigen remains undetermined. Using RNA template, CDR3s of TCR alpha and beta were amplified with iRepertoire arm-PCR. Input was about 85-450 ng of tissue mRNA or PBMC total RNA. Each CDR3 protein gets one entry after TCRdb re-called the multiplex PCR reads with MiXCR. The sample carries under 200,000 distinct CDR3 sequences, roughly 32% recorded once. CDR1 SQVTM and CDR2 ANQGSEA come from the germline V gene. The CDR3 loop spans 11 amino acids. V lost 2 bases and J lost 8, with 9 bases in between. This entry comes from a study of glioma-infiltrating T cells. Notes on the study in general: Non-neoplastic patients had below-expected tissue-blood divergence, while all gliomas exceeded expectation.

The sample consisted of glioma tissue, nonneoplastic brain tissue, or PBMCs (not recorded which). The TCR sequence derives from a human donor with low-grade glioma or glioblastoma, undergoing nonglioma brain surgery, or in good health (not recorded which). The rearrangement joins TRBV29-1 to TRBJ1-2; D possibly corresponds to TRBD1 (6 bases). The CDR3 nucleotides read TGCAGCGTTGAAAAGGGGGAAGGCTACACCTTC. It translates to CSVEKGEGYTF.